Listed below are T cell receptor beta chains from one sample, sequenced in a study of T cell responses to AZD1222 COVID-19 vaccine. Profiled with immunoSEQ multiplex PCR; TCRdb holds only in-frame clones, not every one. This table has 100,000 to 150,000 clones, about 93% appearing once. The specimen was peripheral blood, collected on day 0 of AZD1222 vaccination. These receptor sequences come from an adult in good health. Each CDR3 is given without its conserved first and last residue. The order of the fields is J gene, V gene, CDR3 protein.

>TRBJ1-2|TRBV19
ASSTLSLSESYGHT
>TRBJ2-1|TRBV3-1/TRBV3-2
ASSIGTSYYNEQF
>TRBJ2-1|TRBV9
ASSVAPQGGEQF
>TRBJ1-6|TRBV25-1
ASSAKKTYNSPLH
>TRBJ1-5|TRBV7-2
ASSFFVAPNQPQH
>TRBJ2-3|TRBV5-1
ASSSLIDSDTQY
>TRBJ2-3|TRBV11-2
ASSIGGSRSTDTQY
>TRBJ1-5|TRBV9
ASSVSGSGQPQH
>TRBJ1-5|TRBV7-8
ASSPGHQPQH
>TRBJ2-1|TRBV28
ASSAGTSGRAENEQF
>TRBJ1-1|TRBV18
ASSPFDKSEAF
>TRBJ1-4|TRBV4-2
ASSQDRTDEVF
>TRBJ1-3|TRBV5-6
ASSLRGGTRGSGNTIY
>TRBJ2-5|TRBV2
ASSVRLAETQY